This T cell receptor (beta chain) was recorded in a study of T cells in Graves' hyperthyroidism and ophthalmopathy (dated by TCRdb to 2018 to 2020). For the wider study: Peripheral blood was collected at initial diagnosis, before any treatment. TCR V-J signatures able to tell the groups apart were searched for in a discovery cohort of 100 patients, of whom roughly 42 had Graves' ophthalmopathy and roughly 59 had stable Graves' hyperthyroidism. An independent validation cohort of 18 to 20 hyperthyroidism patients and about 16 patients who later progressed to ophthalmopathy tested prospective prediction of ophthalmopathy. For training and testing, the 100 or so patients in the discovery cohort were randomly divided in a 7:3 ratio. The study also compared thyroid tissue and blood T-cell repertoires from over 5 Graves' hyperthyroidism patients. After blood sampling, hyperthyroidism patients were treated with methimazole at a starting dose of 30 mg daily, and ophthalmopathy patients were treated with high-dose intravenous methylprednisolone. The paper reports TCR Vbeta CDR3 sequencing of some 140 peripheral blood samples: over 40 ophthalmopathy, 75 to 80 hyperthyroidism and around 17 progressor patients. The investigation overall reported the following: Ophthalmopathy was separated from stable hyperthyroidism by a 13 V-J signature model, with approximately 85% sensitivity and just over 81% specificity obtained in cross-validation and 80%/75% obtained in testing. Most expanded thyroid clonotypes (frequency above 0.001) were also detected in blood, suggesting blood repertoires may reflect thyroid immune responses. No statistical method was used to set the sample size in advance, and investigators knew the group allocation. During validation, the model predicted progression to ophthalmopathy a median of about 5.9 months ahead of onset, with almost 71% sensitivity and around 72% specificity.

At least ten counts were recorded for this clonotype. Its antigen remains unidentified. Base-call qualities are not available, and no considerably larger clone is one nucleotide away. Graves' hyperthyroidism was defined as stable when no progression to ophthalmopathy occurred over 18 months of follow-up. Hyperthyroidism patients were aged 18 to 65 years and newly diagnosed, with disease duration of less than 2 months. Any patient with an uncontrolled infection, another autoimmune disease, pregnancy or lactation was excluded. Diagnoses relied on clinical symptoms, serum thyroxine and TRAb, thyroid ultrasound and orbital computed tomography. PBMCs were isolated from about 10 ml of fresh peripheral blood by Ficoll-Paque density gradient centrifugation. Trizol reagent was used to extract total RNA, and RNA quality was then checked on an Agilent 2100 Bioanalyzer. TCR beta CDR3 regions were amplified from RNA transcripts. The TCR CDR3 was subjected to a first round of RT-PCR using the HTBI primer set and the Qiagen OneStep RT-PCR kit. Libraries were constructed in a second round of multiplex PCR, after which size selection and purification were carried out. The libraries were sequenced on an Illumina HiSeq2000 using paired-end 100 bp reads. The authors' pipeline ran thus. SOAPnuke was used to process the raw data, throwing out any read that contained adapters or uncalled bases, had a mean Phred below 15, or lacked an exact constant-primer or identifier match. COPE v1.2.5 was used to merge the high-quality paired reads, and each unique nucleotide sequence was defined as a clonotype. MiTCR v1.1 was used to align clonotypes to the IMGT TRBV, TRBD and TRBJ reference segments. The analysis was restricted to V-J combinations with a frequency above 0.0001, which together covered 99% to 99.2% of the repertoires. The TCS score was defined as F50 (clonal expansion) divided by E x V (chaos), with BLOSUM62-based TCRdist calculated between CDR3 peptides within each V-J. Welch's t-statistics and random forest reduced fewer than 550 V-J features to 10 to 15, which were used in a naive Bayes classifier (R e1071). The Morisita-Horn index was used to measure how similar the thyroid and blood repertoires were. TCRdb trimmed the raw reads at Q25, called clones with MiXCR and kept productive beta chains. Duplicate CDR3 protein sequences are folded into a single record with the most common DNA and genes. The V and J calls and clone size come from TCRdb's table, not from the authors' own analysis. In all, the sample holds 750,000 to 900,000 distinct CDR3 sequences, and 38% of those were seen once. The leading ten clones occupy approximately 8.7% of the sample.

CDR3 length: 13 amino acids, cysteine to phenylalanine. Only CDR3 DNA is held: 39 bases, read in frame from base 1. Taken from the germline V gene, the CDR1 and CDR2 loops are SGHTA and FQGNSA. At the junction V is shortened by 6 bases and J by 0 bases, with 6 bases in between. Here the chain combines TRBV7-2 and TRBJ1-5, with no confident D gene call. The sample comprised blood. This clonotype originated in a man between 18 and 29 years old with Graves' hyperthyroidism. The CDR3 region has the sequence CASRWASNQPQHF. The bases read TGTGCCAGCAGGTGGGCTAGCAATCAGCCCCAGCATTTT.